One and the same sample provided the 2 T cell receptor beta chains below, sequenced in a study of T cells in Graves' hyperthyroidism and ophthalmopathy. Authors of the study amplified TCR beta CDR3 regions from RNA transcripts. An initial round of RT-PCR targeting the TCR CDR3 relied on the HTBI primer set. From the multiplex PCR reads, TCRdb called clonotypes with MiXCR, one entry per CDR3 protein. This sample has about 640,000 distinct CDR3 sequences; about 20% occur once, and the top ten carry 34%. The sample taken for sequencing was blood. These receptors all come from a man aged 30 to 39 with Graves' ophthalmopathy.

This clonotype was observed a handful of times. This chain uses TRBV7-8 with TRBJ2-5; D is unresolved. Germline values: CDR1 SGHVS, CDR2 FQNEAQ. The V gene lost 3 bases and the J gene lost 5 bases, with 13 bases spanning the gap. The CDR3 has 14 amino acids. In DNA, the CDR3 is TGTGCCAGCAGCTTGCCGGCCATCACGGAGACCCAGTACTTC. Translated: CASSLPAITETQYF.

In this sample, this clonotype turned up many times. The CDR3 here is CASSPAGAHEQYF. DNA for the CDR3: TGTGCCAGCAGCCCGGCAGGGGCCCACGAGCAGTACTTC. The V gene is TRBV11-2, the J gene TRBJ2-7, with TRBD1 as a possible D gene (6 bases). With 5 bases removed from V and 5 bases from J, the gap between germline ends came to 13 bases. The germline CDR1 and CDR2 sequences are SGHAT and FQNNGV. This CDR3 comprises 13 residues. The complete variable domain, with remaining parts taken from reference TRBV11-2 and TRBJ2-7, reads EAGVAQSPRYKIIEKRQSVAFWCNPISGHATLYWYQQILGQGPKLLIQFQNNGVVDDSQLPKDRFSAERLKGVDSTLKIQPAKLEDSAVYLCASSPAGAHEQYFGPGTRLTVT.